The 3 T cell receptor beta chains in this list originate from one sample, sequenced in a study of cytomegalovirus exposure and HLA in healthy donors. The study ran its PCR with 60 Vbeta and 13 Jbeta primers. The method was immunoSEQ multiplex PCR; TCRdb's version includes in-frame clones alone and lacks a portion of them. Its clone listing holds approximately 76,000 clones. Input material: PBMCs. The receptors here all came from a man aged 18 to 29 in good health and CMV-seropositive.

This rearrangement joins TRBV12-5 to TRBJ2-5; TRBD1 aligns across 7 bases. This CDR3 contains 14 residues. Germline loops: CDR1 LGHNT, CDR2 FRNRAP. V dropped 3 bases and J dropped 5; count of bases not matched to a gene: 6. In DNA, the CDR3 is TGTGCTAGTGGTTTCGGGACAGCGGCGGAGACCCAGTACTTC. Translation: CASGFGTAAETQYF.

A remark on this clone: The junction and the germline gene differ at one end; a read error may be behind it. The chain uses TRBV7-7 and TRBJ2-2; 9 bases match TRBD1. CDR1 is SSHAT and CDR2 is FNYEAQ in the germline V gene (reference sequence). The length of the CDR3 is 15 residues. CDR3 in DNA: TGTGCTAGCAGCTTTGGGACAGGGACCACCGGGGAGCTGTTTTTT. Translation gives CASSFGTGTTGELFF.

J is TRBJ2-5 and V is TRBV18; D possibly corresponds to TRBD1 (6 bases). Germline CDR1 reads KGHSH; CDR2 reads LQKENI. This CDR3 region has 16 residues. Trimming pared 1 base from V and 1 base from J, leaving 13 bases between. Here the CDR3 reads CASSPRQGLIQETQYF. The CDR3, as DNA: TGTGCCAGCTCACCACGGCAGGGGCTGATCCAAGAGACCCAGTACTTC.